One sample yielded the 14 T cell receptor beta chains listed below, sequenced in a study of T cells after yellow fever vaccination. Using its own MiXCR run on the 5' RACE reads, TCRdb lists one record per CDR3 protein. The table shows about 73,000 distinct CDR3 sequences, with roughly 7.4% occurring only once. Sequenced here: CD8+ T cells sorted from PBMCs, sampled on the day of the yellow fever booster vaccination. The receptors here all came from a man aged 30-40 years who received the YFV17D yellow fever vaccine.

This clonotype was seen at least ten times. The chain couples TRBV4-2 to TRBJ2-1; tentatively, D is TRBD1 or TRBD2 (5 bases each). Trimming took 1 base from V and 0 from J, leaving 10 bases between them. This CDR3 comprises 16 residues. The germline V gene encodes CDR1 LGHNA and CDR2 YNFKEQ. CDR3 residues: CASSQGDQSSYNEQFF. Here the CDR3 DNA reads TGTGCCAGCAGCCAAGGGGACCAGAGCTCCTACAATGAGCAGTTCTTC.

The genes are TRBV6-5 and TRBJ1-1, with no clear D. Trimming pared 7 bases from V and 4 bases from J, leaving 25 bases between. The germline V gene has CDR1 MNHEY and CDR2 SVGAGI. This CDR3 has 17 residues. CDR3: CASILTLGSRDRTEAFF. The CDR3 region has the DNA TGTGCCAGCATTCTCACCCTGGGATCCCGGGATCGCACTGAAGCTTTCTTT.

This clonotype has a single count. The CDR3 loop reads CASIGDRGVSGTRTNNEQFF. For the CDR3, the DNA is TGCGCCAGCATTGGGGACAGGGGAGTTAGCGGGACCCGAACAAACAATGAGCAGTTCTTC. The V gene is TRBV10-2, the J gene TRBJ2-1, with 10 bases identical to TRBD1. From germline, CDR1 is WSHSY and CDR2 SAAADI. V lost 7 bases and J lost 5; bases outside the gene matches: 23. This CDR3 spans 20 amino acids.

The chain has TRBV14 and TRBJ2-5; 7 nucleotides agree with TRBD2. The CDR3 spans 15 residues. J lost 2 bases, V lost 4 bases, and 7 bases had no gene match. The germline V gene encodes CDR1 SGHDN and CDR2 FVKESK. CDR3 bases: TGTGCCAGCAGCCCGGGTGAAGCGGGGCAAGAGACCCAGTACTTC. Its protein product is CASSPGEAGQETQYF.

This clonotype was seen a few times. This chain uses TRBV4-3 with TRBJ2-1, with 11 bases that match TRBD2. J lost 7 bases, V lost 0 bases, and 14 bases had no gene match. Germline CDR1 reads LGHNA; CDR2 reads YSLEER. The CDR3 runs 19 residues. The chain's CDR3 is CASSQDVAGGPFAGNEQFF. CDR3 bases: TGCGCCAGCAGCCAAGATGTAGCGGGAGGGCCGTTCGCAGGGAATGAGCAGTTCTTC.

This clonotype was picked up a small number of times. This rearrangement joins TRBV10-3 to TRBJ1-1, with D uncertain. Germline V gene lookup returns CDR1 ENHRY and CDR2 SYGVKD. The V end was cut by 0 bases, the J end by 6 bases, with 14 bases between. This CDR3 is 15 amino acids long. CDR3 region: CAISESTAASPEAFF. The CDR3 nucleotides are TGTGCCATCAGTGAGTCGACCGCAGCCTCACCTGAAGCTTTCTTT.

The gene calls are TRBV4-3 and TRBJ1-1, with D perhaps TRBD1 (5 bases). CDR1 and CDR2 from the germline V gene are LGHNA and YSLEER. Trimming took off 2 bases at V and 3 bases at J, with 13 bases between the two ends. CDR3 length: 15 residues. Here the CDR3 reads CASSQKGQGYTEAFF. The DNA of the CDR3 is TGCGCCAGCAGCCAAAAGGGTCAGGGTTACACTGAAGCTTTCTTT.

This clonotype showed up just a few times. The rearrangement joins TRBV20-1 to TRBJ2-2; no clear D. From germline, CDR1 is DFQATT and CDR2 SNEGSKA (reference sequence). V was shortened by 5 bases and J by 6 bases, with 10 bases between the two germline ends. CDR3 length equals 12 residues. The CDR3 region is CSALMSAGELFF. The CDR3 region has the DNA TGCAGTGCTCTCATGAGCGCCGGGGAGCTGTTTTTT.

This clonotype came up a few times. This rearrangement joins TRBV24-1 to TRBJ2-2, with D unresolved. The V end lost 0 bases, the J end lost 4 bases, and 8 bases lay between the germline ends. From germline, CDR1 is KGHDR and CDR2 SFDVKD. There are 15 residues in the CDR3. This chain's CDR3 is CATSDLRSPTGELFF. The CDR3 coding sequence is TGTGCCACCAGTGATTTGCGGTCACCCACCGGGGAGCTGTTTTTT.

The chain uses TRBV7-9 and TRBJ1-4; perhaps TRBD1 as D (6 bases). Per the germline V gene, CDR1 is SEHNR and CDR2 is FQNEAQ (reference sequence). V gave up 1 base and J gave up 7 bases, with 10 bases separating them. This CDR3 region has 14 residues. CDR3 region: CASSLGGAREKLFF. Here the CDR3 DNA reads TGTGCCAGCAGCTTAGGGGGGGCGCGTGAAAAACTGTTTTTT.

This clonotype was counted many times. The V gene is TRBV5-1, the J gene TRBJ2-7; 10 bases align to TRBD1. The CDR3 is 14 residues long. In germline, CDR1 is SGHRS, CDR2 YFSETQ. The V gene end was trimmed by 2 bases and the J gene end by 6 bases; junction bases not matched to a gene: 5. CDR3 DNA sequence: TGCGCCAGCAGCTTAACCGGGACAGGGGTCGAGCAGTACTTC. Its translation: CASSLTGTGVEQYF.

For the CDR3, the DNA is TGTGCCAGCAGCTTAGCCCCAACGGGACAGGGTGGTGGCTACACCTTC. Its protein product is CASSLAPTGQGGGYTF. This chain joins TRBV7-6 and TRBJ1-2, with 9 bases lining up with TRBD1. This CDR3 contains 16 residues. Germline V gene data show CDR1 as SGHVS and CDR2 as FNYEAQ. After removal of 0 bases from V and 7 bases from J, the junction contained 9 bases not matched to a gene.

This clonotype was picked up a small number of times. The V gene is TRBV7-2, the J gene TRBJ2-2, with TRBD2 identical over 7 bases. The V gene end was trimmed by 1 base and the J gene end by 5 bases; junction bases not matched to a gene: 7. The CDR3 has 16 amino acids. Germline lookup yields CDR1 SGHTA and CDR2 FQGNSA. As DNA, the CDR3 is TGTGCCAGCAGCTTAGTCGTGGGAGGGCCGACCGGGGAGCTGTTTTTT. Its protein product is CASSLVVGGPTGELFF.

This clonotype was recorded a few times. This chain joins TRBV6-5 and TRBJ1-2; the D is unclear. CDR3 size: 12 residues. The germline V and J ends were trimmed by 8 bases and 6 bases, with 13 bases remaining between them. From germline, CDR1 is MNHEY and CDR2 SVGAGI. This CDR3 is CASFRSFNGYTF. The CDR3 DNA follows: TGTGCCAGCTTTCGGTCCTTCAATGGCTACACCTTC.